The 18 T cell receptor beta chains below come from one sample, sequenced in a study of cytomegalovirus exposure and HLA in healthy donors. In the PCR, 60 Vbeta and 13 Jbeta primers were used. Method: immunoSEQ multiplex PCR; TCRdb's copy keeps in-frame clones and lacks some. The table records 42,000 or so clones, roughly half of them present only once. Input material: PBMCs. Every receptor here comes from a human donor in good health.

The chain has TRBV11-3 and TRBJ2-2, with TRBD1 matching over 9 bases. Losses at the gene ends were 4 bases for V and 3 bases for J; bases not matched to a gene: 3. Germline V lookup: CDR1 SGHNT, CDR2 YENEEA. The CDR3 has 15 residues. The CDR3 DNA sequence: TGTGCCAGCAGCTCACAGGGGGCGCACACCGGGGAGCTGTTTTTT. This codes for CASSSQGAHTGELFF.

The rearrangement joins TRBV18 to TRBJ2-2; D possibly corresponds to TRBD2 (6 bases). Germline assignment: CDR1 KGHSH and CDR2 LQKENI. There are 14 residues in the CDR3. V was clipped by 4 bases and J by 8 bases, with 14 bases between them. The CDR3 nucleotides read TGTGCCAGCTCACGGGGTAGCGGAGATGGGGAGCTGTTTTTT. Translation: CASSRGSGDGELFF.

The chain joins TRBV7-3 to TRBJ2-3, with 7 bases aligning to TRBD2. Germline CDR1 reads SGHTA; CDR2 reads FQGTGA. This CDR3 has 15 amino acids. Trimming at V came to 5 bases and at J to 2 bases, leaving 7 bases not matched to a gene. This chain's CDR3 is CASSTMGGPTDTQYF. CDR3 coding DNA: TGTGCCAGCAGCACGATGGGAGGGCCCACAGATACGCAGTATTTT.

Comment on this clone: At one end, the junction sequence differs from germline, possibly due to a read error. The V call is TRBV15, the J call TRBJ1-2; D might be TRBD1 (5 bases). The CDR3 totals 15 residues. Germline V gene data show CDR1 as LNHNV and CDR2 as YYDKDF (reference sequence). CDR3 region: CATSRAGKGQDGCTF. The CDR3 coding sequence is TGTGCCACCAGCAGAGCAGGGAAAGGGCAAGATGGCTGCACCTTC.

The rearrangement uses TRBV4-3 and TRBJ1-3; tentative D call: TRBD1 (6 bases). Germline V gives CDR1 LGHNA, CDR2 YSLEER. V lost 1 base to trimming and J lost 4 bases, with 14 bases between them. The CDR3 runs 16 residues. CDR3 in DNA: TGCGCCAGCAGCCAAGTTACAGGGAGGGACGGAAACACCATATATTTT. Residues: CASSQVTGRDGNTIYF.

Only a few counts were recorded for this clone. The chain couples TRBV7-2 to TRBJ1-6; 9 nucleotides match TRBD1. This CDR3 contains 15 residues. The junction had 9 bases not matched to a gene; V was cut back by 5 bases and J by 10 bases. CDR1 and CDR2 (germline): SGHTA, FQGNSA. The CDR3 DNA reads TGTGCCAGCAGCGTACAGGGGGCTTCTGGCTCACCCCTCCACTTT. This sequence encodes CASSVQGASGSPLHF.

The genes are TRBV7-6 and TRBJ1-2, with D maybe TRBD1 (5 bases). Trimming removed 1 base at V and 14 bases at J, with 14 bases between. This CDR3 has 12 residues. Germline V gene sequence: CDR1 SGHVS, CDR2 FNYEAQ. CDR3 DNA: TGTGCCAGCAGCTTAGTAACAGGCATCCCTACCTTC. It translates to CASSLVTGIPTF.

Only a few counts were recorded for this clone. The CDR3 DNA reads as TGTGCCAGCAGCTTAGCTGAGGGAGCGGGCCAGCCCCAGCATTTT. The encoded protein is CASSLAEGAGQPQHF. The chain has TRBV7-8 and TRBJ1-5, with D unclear. The CDR3 has 15 amino acids. Germline values: CDR1 SGHVS, CDR2 FQNEAQ. V lost 0 bases, J lost 7 bases, and 13 bases lay in between.

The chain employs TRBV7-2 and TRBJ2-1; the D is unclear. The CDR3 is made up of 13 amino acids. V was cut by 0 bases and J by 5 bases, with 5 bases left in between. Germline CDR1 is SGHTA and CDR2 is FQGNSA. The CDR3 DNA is TGTGCCAGCAGCTTAGCCTTAAACAATGAGCAGTTCTTC. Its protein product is CASSLALNNEQFF.

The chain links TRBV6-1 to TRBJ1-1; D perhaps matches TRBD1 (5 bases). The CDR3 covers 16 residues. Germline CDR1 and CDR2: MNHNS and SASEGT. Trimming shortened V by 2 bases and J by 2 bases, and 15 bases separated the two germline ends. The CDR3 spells CASSESLAGLNTEAFF. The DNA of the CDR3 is TGTGCCAGCAGTGAAAGTCTGGCGGGGCTAAACACTGAAGCTTTCTTT.

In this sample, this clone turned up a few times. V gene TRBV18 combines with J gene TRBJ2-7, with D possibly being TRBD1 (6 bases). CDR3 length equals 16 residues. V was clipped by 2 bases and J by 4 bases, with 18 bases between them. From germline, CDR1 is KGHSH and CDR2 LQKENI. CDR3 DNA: TGTGCCAGCTCACCATACTGGACAGTCCCCTCATACGAGCAGTACTTC. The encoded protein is CASSPYWTVPSYEQYF.

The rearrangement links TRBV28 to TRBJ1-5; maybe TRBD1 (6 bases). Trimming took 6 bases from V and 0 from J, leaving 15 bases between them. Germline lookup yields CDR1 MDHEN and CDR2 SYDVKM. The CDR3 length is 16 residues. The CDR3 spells CASSLQGSYSNQPQHF. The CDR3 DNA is TGTGCCAGCAGCTTACAGGGCTCATATAGCAATCAGCCCCAGCATTTT. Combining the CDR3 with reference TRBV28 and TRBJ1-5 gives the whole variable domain DVKVTQSSRYLVKRTGEKVFLECVQDMDHENMFWYRQDPGLGLRLIYFSYDVKMKEKGDIPEGYSVSREKKERFSLILESASTNQTSMYLCASSLQGSYSNQPQHFGDGTRLSIL.

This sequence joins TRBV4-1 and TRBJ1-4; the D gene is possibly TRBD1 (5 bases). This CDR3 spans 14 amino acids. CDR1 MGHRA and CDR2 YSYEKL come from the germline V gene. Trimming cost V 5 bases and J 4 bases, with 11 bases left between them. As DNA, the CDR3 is TGCGCCAGCAGCTTGGGACTGCTTAATGAAAAACTGTTTTTT. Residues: CASSLGLLNEKLFF.

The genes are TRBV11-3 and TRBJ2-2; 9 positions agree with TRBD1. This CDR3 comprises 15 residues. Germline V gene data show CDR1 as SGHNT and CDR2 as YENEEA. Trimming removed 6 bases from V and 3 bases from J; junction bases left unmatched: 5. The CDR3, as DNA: TGTGCCAGCAGTTGGGGACAGGGCTACACCGGGGAGCTGTTTTTT. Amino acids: CASSWGQGYTGELFF. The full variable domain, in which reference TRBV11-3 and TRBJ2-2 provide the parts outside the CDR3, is EAGVVQSPRYKIIEKKQPVAFWCNPISGHNTLYWYLQNLGQGPELLIRYENEEAVDDSQLPKDRFSAERLKGVDSTLKIQPAELGDSAVYLCASSWGQGYTGELFFGEGSRLTVL.

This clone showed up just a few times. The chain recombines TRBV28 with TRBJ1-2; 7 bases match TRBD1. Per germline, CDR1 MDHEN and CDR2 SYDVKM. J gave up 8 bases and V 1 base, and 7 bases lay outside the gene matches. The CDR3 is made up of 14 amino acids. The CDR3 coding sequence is TGTGCCAGCAGTTTATCGTGGCACAGGGGCGGCTACACCTTC. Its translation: CASSLSWHRGGYTF.

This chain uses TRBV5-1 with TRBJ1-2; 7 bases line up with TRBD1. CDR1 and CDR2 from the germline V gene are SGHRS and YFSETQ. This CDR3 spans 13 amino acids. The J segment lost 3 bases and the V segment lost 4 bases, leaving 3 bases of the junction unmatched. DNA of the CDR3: TGCGCCAGCAGCCATACAGGGGACTATGGCTACACCTTC. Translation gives CASSHTGDYGYTF.

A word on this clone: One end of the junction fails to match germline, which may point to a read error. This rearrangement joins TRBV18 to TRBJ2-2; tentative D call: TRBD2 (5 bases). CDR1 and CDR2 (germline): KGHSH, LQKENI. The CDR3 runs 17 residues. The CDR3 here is CASSPLRDGANTGELFF. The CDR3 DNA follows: TGTGCCAGCTCACCACTCCGTGACGGCGCGAACACCGGGGAACTGTTTTTT.

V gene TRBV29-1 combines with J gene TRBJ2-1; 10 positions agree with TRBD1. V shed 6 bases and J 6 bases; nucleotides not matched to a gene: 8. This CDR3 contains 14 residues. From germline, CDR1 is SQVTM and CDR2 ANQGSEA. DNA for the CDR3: TGCAGCGTACCGGGACAGGGGTCCCTCAATGAGCAGTTCTTC. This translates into CSVPGQGSLNEQFF.